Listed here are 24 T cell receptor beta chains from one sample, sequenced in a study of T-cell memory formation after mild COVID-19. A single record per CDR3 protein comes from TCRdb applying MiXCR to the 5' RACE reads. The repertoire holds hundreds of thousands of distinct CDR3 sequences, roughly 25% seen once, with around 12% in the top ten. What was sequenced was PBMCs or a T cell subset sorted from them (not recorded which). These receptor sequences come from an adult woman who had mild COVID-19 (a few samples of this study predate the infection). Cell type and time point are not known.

This CDR3 reads CSAGTGQNYGYTF. CDR3 coding DNA: TGCAGTGCTGGGACAGGGCAGAACTATGGCTACACCTTC. The chain uses TRBV20-1 and TRBJ1-2; 9 nucleotides line up with TRBD1. The CDR3 loop spans 13 amino acids. Germline trimming cut 5 bases from V and 2 bases from J; bases unmatched to any gene: 3. The germline V gene has CDR1 DFQATT and CDR2 SNEGSKA (reference sequence).

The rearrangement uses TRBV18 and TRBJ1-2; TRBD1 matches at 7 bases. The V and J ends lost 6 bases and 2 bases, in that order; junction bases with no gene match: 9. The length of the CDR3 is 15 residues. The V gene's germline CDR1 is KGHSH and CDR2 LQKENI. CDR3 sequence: CASSLITGENYGYTF. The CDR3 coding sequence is TGTGCCAGCTCGCTCATCACAGGGGAGAACTATGGCTACACCTTC.

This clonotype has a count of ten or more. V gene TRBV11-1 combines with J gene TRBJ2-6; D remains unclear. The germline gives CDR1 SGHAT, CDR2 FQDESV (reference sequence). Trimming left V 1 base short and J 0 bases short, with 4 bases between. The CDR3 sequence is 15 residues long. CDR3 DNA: TGTGCCAGCAGCTTAGGACTCTCTGGGGCCAACGTCCTGACTTTC. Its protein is CASSLGLSGANVLTF.

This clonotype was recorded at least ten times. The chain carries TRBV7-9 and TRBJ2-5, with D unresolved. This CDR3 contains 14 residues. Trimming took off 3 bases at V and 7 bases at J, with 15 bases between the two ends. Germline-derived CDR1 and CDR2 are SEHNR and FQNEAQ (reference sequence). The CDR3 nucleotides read TGTGCCAGCAGCTTCGGCAGCGACCATGGGACCCAGTACTTC. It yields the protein CASSFGSDHGTQYF.

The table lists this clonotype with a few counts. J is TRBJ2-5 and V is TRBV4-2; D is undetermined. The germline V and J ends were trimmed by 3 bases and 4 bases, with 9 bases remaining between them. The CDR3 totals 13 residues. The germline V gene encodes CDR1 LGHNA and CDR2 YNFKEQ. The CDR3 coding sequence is TGTGCCAGCAGCCAGGGAAAGAGAGAGACCCAGTACTTC. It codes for CASSQGKRETQYF.

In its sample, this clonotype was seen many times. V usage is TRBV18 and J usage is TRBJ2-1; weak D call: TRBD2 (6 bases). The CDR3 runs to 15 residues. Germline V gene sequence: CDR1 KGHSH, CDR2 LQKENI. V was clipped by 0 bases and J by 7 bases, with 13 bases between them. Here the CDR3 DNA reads TGTGCCAGCTCACCACCGTTACTAGCTCCTAATGAGCAGTTCTTC. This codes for CASSPPLLAPNEQFF. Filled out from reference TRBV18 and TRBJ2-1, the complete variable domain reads NAGVMQNPRHLVRRRGQEARLRCSPMKGHSHVYWYRQLPEEGLKFMVYLQKENIIDESGMPKERFSAEFPKEGPSILRIQQVVRGDSAAYFCASSPPLLAPNEQFFGPGTRLTVL.

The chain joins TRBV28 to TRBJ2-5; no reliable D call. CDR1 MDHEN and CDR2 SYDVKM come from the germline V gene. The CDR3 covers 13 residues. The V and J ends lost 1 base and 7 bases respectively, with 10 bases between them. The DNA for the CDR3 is TGTGCCAGCAGTTTATACCAGGTTGGGACCCAGTACTTC. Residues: CASSLYQVGTQYF.

The chain's CDR3 is CASSYPLGGGRNQPQHF. For the CDR3, the DNA is TGTGCCAGCAGTTACCCCCTCGGAGGGGGCCGCAATCAGCCCCAGCATTTT. The chain carries TRBV6-2 or TRBV6-3 and TRBJ1-5; 7 nucleotides line up with TRBD1. With 2 bases clipped from V and 2 bases from J, the junction kept 9 bases outside the gene matches. The CDR3 is 17 residues long. The V gene's germline CDR1 is MNHEY and CDR2 SVGEGT.

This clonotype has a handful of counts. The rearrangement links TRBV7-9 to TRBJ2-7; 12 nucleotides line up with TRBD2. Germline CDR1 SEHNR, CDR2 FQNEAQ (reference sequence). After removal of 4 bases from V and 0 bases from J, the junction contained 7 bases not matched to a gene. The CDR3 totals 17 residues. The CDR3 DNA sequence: TGTGCCAGCAGCTATCGGACTAGCGGGGTTAGCTCCTACGAGCAGTACTTC. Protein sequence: CASSYRTSGVSSYEQYF.

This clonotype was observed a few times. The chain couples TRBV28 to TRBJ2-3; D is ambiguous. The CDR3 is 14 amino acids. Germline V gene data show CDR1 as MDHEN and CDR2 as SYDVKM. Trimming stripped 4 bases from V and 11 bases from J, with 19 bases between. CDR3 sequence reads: CASSWADVRSVQYF. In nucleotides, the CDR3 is TGTGCCAGCAGTTGGGCGGACGTCCGATCGGTGCAGTATTTT. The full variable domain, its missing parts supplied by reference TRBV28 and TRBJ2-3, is DVKVTQSSRYLVKRTGEKVFLECVQDMDHENMFWYRQDPGLGLRLIYFSYDVKMKEKGDIPEGYSVSREKKERFSLILESASTNQTSMYLCASSWADVRSVQYFGPGTRLTVL.

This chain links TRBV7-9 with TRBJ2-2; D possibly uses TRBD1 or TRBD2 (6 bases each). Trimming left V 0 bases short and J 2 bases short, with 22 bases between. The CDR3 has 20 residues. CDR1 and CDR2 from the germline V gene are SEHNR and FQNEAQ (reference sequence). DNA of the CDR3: TGTGCCAGCAGCTTAGCGCTGGAGGGGGTTCGGTACGCAAACACCGGGGAGCTGTTTTTT. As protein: CASSLALEGVRYANTGELFF.

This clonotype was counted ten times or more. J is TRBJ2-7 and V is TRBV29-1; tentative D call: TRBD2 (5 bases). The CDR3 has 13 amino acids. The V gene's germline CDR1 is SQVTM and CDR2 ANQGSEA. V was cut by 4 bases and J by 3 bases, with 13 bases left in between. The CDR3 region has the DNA TGCAGCGTTGGACGGGGATGGGGCTACGAGCAGTACTTC. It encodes CSVGRGWGYEQYF.

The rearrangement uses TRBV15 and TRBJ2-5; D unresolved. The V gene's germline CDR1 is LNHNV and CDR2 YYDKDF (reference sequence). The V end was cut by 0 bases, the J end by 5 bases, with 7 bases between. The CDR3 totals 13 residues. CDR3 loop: CATSRDLWETQYF. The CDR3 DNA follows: TGTGCCACCAGCAGAGACTTATGGGAGACCCAGTACTTC.

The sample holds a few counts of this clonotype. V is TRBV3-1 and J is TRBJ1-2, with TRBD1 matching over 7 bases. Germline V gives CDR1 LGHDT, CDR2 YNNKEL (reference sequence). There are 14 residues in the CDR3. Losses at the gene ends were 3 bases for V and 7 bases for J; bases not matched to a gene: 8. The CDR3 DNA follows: TGTGCCAGCAGCCAGAAGGGACAGCTTGGTGGCTACACCTTC. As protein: CASSQKGQLGGYTF.

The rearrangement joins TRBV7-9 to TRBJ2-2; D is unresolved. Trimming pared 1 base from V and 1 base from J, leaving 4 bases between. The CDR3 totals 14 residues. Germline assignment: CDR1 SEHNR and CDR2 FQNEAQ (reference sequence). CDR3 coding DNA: TGTGCCAGCAGCTTAGTCAAGAACACCGGGGAGCTGTTTTTT. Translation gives CASSLVKNTGELFF.

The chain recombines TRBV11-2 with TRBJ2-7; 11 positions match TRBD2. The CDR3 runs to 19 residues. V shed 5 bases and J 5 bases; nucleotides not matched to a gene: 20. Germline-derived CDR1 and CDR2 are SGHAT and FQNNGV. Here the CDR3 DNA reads TGTGCCAGCAGCCCCCCGGCAGGACTAGCGGGTTTCCGGGAGGACGAGCAGTACTTC. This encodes CASSPPAGLAGFREDEQYF.

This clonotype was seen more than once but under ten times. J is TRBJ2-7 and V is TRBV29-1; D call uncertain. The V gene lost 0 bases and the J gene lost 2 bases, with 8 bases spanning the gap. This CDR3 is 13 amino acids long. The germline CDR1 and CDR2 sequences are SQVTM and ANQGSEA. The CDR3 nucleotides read TGCAGCGTTGAAGAGCGCATGCCCTACGAGCAGTACTTC. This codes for CSVEERMPYEQYF.

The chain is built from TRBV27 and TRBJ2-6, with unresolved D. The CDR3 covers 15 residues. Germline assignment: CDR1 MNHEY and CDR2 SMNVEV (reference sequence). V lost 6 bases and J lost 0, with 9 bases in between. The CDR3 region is CASSPVYSGANVLTF. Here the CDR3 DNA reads TGTGCCAGCAGCCCGGTTTACTCTGGGGCCAACGTCCTGACTTTC.

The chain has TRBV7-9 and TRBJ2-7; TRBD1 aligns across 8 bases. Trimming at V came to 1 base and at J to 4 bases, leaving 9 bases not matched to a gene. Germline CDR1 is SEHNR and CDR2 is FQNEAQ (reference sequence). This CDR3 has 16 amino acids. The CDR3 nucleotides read TGTGCCAGCAGCTTAGGTTGGGGACAGGCGGAGTACGAGCAGTACTTC. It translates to CASSLGWGQAEYEQYF.

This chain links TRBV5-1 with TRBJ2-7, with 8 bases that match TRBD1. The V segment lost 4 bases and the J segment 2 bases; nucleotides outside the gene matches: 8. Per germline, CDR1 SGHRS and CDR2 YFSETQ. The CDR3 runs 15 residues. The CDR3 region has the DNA TGCGCCAGCAGCCCCCCGGACAGGGTCGCCTACGAGCAGTACTTC. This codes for CASSPPDRVAYEQYF.

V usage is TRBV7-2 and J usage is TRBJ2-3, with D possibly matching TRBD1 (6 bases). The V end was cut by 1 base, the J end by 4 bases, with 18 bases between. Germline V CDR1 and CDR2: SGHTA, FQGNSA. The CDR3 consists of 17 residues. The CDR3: CASSLESRARGADTQYF. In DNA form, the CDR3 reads TGTGCCAGCAGCTTAGAATCCCGGGCCAGGGGTGCAGATACGCAGTATTTT. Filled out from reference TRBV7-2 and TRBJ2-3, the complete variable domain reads GAGVSQSPSNKVTEKGKDVELRCDPISGHTALYWYRQSLGQGLEFLIYFQGNSAPDKSGLPSDRFSAERTGGSVSTLTIQRTQQEDSAVYLCASSLESRARGADTQYFGPGTRLTVL.

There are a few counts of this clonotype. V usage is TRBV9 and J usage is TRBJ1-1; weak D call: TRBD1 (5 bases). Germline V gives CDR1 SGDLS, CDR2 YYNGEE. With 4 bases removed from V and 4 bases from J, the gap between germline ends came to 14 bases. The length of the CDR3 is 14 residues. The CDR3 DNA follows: TGTGCCAGCAGCACCCCAAGTGGGGGCACTGAAGCTTTCTTT. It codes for CASSTPSGGTEAFF.

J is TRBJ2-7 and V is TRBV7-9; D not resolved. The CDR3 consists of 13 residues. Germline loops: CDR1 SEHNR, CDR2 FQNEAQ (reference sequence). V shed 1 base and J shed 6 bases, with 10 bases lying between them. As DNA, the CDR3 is TGTGCCAGCAGCTTAGAAGGTCCGGGCGAGCAGTACTTC. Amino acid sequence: CASSLEGPGEQYF.

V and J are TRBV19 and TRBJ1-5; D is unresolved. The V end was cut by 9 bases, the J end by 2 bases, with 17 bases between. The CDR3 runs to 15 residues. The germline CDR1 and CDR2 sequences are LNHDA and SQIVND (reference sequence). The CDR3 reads CASQPTDAGNQPQHF. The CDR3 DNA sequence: TGTGCCAGCCAACCTACCGACGCTGGCAATCAGCCCCAGCATTTT.